This TCR beta chain derives from a study of a mutant IDH1 vaccine in newly diagnosed glioma. At the level of the study: Eight vaccinations reached patients in weeks 1, 3, 5, 7, 11, 15, 19 and 23. Treated patients had a mean age of around 40 years and a 62.5% male, approximately 38% female split.

With respect to this clone: What it binds is unknown.

The time point is: week 23, last vaccination. All doses held 300 ug of mutant IDH1 20-mer peptide, with topical imiquimod. CDR3 size: 15 residues. With 8 bases removed from V and 6 bases from J, the gap between germline ends came to 19 bases. Germline CDR1 MNHNS, CDR2 SASEGT. Profiling relied on immunoSEQ multiplex PCR, and the TCRdb table lists in-frame clones only, not all of them. The sample yields some 30,000 clones, 70% to 90% seen once. This specimen consisted of PBMCs, obtained from a glioma patient whose treatment included an IDH1 peptide vaccine. This TCR came from a man aged 40-50 years with glioma. This chain connects TRBV6-1 to TRBJ2-2; maybe TRBD2 (6 bases). The CDR3 DNA follows: TGTGCCAGCCAACCGGAGGGCGGGTCCGCCGGGGAGCTGTTTTTT. It specifies CASQPEGGSAGELFF.